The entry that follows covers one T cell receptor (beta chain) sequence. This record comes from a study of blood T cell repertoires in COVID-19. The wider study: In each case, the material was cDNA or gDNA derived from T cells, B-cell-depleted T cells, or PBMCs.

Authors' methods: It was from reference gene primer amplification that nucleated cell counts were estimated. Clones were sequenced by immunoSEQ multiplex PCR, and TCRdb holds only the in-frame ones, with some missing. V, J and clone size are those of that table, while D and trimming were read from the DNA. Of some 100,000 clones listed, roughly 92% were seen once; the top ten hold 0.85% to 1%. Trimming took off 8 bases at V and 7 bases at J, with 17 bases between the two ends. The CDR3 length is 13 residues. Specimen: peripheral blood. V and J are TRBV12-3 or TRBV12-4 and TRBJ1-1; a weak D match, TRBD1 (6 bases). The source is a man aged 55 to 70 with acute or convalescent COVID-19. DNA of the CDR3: TGTGCCAGCTGGGGCGGGGGGGCCGGTGAAGCTTTCTTT. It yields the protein CASWGGGAGEAFF.